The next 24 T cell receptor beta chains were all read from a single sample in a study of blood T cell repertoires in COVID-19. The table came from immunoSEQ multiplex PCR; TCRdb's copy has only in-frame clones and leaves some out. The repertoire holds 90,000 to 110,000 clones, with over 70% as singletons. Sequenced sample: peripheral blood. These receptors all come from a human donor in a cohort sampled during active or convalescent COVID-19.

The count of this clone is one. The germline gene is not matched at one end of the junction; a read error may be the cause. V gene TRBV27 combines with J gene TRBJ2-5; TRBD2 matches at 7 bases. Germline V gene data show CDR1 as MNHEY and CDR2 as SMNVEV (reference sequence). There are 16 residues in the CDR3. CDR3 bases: TGTGCCAGCAGTCTATCCCGGCTAGCGGCACAAGAGACCCAGTACTTC. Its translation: CASSLSRLAAQETQYF.

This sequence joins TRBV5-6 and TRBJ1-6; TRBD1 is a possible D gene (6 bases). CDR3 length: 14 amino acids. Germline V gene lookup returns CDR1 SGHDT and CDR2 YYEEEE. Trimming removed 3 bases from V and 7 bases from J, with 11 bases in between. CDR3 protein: CASSYGQPNSPLHF. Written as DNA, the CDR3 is TGTGCCAGCAGCTACGGACAGCCGAATTCACCCCTCCACTTT.

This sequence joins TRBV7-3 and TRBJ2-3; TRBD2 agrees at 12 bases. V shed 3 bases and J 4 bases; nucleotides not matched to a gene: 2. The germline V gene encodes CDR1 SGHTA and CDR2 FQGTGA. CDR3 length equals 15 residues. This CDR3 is CASSLTSGSADTQYF. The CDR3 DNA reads TGTGCCAGCAGCTTGACTAGCGGGAGTGCAGATACGCAGTATTTT.

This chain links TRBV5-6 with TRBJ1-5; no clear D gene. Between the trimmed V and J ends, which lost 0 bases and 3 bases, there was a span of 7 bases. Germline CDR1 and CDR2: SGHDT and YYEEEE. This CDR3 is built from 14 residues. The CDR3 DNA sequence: TGTGCCAGCAGCTTGGGTATCTACAATCAGCCCCAGCATTTT. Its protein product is CASSLGIYNQPQHF.

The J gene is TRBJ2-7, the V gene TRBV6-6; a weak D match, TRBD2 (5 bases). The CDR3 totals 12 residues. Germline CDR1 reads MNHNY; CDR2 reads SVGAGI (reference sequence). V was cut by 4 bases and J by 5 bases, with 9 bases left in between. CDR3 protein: CASSSGFNEQYF. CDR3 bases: TGTGCCAGCAGTTCGGGGTTCAACGAGCAGTACTTC.

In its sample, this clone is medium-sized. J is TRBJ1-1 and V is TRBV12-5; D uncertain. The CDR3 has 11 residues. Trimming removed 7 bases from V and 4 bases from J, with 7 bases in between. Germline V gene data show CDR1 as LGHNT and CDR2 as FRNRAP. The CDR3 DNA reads TGTGCTAGTGCCCGGGGCACTGAAGCTTTCTTT. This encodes CASARGTEAFF.

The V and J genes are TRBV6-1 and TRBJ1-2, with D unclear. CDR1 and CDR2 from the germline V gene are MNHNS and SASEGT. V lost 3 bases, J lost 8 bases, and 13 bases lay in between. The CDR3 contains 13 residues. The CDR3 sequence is CASSDRFPRGYTF. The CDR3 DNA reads TGTGCCAGCAGTGACCGCTTCCCGCGAGGCTACACCTTC.

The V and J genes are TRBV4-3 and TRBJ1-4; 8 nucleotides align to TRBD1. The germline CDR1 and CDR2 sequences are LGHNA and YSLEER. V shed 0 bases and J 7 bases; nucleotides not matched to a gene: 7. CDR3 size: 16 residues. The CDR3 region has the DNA TGCGCCAGCAGCCAAGAGTACAGGGGGATCGGTGAAAAACTGTTTTTT. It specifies CASSQEYRGIGEKLFF.

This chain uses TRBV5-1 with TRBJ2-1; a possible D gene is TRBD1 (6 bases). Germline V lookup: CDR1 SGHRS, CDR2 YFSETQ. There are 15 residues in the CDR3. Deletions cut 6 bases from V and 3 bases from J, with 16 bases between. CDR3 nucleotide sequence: TGCGCCAGCACGTCCAGGACAGAAAGCTACAATGAGCAGTTCTTC. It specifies CASTSRTESYNEQFF. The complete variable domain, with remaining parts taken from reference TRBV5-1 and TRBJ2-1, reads KAGVTQTPRYLIKTRGQQVTLSCSPISGHRSVSWYQQTPGQGLQFLFEYFSETQRNKGNFPGRFSGRQFSNSRSEMNVSTLELGDSALYLCASTSRTESYNEQFFGPGTRLTVL.

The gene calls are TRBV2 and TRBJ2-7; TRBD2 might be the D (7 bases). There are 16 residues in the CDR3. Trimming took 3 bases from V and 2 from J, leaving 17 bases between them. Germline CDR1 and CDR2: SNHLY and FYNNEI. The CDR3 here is CASSDRGGRTPYEQYF. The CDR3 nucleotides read TGTGCCAGCAGTGACAGGGGCGGGAGAACACCCTACGAGCAGTACTTC.

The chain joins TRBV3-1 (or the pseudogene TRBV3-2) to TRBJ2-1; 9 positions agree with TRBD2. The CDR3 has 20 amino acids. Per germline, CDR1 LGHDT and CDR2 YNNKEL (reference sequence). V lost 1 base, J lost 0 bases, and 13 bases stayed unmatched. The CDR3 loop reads CASSQAQAGGTSSSYNEQFF. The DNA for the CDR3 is TGTGCCAGCAGCCAAGCGCAAGCGGGGGGAACCTCTAGCTCCTACAATGAGCAGTTCTTC.

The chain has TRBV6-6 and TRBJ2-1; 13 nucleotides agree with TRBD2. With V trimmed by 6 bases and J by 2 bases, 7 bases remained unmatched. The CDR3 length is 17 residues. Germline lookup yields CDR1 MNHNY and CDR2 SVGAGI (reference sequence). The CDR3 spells CASSRRLAGGPYNEQFF. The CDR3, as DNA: TGTGCCAGCAGCCGACGACTAGCGGGAGGCCCCTACAATGAGCAGTTCTTC.

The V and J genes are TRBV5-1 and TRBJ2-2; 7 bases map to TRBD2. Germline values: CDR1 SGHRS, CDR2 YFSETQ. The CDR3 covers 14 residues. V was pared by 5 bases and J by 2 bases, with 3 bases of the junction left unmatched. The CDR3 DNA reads TGCGCCAGCAGAGGACTAGAAAACACCGGGGAGCTGTTTTTT. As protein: CASRGLENTGELFF.

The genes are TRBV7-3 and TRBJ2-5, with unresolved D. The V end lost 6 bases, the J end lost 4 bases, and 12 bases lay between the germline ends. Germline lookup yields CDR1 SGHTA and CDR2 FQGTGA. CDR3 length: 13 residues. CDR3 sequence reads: CASSQAFLETQYF. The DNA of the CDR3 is TGTGCCAGCAGTCAGGCGTTCTTAGAGACCCAGTACTTC.

In DNA, the CDR3 is TGTGCCATCAGCAAAACGGACAGGGGTTACGAGCAGTACTTC. Translation: CAISKTDRGYEQYF. V is TRBV10-3 and J is TRBJ2-7; 9 positions match TRBD1. The V segment lost 6 bases and the J segment 4 bases; nucleotides outside the gene matches: 7. Germline CDR1 reads ENHRY; CDR2 reads SYGVKD. The CDR3 length is 14 residues.

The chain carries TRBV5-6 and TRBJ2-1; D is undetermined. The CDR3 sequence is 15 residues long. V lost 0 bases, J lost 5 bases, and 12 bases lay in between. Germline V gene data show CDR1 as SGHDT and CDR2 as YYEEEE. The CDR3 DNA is TGTGCCAGCAGCTTGGGTCTAGGCGGTCACAATGAGCAGTTCTTC. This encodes CASSLGLGGHNEQFF. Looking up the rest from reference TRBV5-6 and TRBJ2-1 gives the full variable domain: DAGVTQSPTHLIKTRGQQVTLRCSPKSGHDTVSWYQQALGQGPQFIFQYYEEEERQRGNFPDRFSGHQFPNYSSELNVNALLLGDSALYLCASSLGLGGHNEQFFGPGTRLTVL.

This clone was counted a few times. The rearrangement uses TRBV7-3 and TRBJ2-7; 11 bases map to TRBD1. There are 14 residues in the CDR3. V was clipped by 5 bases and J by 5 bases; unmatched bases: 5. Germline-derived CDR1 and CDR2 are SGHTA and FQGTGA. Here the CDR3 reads CASSPGQGANEQYF. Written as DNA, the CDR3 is TGTGCCAGCAGCCCAGGACAGGGGGCAAACGAGCAGTACTTC.

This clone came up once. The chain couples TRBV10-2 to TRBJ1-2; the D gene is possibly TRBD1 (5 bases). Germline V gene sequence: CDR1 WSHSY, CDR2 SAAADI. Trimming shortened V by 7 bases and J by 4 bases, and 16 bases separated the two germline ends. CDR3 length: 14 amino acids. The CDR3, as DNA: TGCGCCAGCACGCCACATATGGGGGGCTATGGCTACACCTTC. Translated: CASTPHMGGYGYTF.

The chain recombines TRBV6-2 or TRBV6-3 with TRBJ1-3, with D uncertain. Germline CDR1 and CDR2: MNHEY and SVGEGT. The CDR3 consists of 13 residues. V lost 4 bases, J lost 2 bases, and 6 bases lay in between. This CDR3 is CASSSGAGNTIYF. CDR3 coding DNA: TGTGCCAGCAGTTCCGGGGCTGGAAACACCATATATTTT.

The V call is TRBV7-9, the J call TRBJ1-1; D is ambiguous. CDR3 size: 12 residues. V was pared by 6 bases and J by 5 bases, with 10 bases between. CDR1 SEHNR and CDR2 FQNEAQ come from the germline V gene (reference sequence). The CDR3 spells CASSTAWTEAFF. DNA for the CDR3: TGTGCCAGCAGTACTGCTTGGACTGAAGCTTTCTTT. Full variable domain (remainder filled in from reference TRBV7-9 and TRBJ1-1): DTGVSQNPRHKITKRGQNVTFRCDPISEHNRLYWYRQTLGQGPEFLTYFQNEAQLEKSRLLSDRFSAERPKGSFSTLEIQRTEQGDSAMYLCASSTAWTEAFFGQGTRLTVV.

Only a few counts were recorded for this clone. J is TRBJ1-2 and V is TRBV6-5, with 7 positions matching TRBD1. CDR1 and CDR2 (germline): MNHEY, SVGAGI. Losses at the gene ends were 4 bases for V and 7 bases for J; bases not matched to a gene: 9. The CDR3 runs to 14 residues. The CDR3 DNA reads TGTGCCAGCAGTTCCGTTCAGGGGGTAGGTGGCTACACCTTC. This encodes CASSSVQGVGGYTF.

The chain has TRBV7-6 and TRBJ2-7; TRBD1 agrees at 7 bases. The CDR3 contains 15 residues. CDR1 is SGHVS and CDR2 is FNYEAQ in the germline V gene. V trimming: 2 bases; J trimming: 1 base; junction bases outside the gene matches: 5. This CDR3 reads CASSLSDRASYEQYF. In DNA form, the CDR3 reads TGTGCCAGCAGCTTATCCGACAGGGCATCCTACGAGCAGTACTTC.

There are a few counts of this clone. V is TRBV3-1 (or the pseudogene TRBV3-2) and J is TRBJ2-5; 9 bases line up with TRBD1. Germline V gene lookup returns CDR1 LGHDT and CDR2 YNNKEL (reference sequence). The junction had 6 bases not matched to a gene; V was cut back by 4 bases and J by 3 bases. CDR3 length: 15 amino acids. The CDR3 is CASSPFGTGKETQYF. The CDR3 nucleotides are TGTGCCAGCAGCCCCTTTGGGACAGGGAAAGAGACCCAGTACTTC.

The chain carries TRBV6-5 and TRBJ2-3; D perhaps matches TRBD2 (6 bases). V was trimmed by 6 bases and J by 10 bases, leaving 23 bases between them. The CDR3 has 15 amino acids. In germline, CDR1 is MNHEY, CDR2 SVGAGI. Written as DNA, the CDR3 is TGTGCCAGCAGCGGGGGACTTGGTTCTATGTCCGCGCAGTATTTT. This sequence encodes CASSGGLGSMSAQYF.